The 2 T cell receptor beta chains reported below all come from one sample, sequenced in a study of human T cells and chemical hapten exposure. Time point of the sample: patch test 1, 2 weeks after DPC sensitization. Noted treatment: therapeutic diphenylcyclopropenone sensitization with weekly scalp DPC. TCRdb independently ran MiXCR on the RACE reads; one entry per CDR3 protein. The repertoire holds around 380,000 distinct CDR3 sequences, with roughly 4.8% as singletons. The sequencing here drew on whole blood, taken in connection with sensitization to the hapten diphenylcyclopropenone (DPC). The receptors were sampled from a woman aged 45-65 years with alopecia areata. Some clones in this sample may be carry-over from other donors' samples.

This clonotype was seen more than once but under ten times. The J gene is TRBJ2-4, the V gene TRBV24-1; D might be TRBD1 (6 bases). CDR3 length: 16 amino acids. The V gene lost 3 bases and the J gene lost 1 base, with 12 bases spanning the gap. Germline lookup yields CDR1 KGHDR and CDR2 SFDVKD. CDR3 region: CATSDQQGPAKNIQYF. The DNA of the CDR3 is TGTGCCACCAGTGATCAACAGGGACCGGCCAAAAACATTCAGTACTTC.

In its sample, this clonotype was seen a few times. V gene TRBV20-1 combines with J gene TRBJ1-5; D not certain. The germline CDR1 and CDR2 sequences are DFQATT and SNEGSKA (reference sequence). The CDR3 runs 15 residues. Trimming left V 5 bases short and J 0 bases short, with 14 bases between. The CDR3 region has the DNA TGCAGTGCTCTTAGCGGTGAGAATAGCAATCAGCCCCAGCATTTT. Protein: CSALSGENSNQPQHF.